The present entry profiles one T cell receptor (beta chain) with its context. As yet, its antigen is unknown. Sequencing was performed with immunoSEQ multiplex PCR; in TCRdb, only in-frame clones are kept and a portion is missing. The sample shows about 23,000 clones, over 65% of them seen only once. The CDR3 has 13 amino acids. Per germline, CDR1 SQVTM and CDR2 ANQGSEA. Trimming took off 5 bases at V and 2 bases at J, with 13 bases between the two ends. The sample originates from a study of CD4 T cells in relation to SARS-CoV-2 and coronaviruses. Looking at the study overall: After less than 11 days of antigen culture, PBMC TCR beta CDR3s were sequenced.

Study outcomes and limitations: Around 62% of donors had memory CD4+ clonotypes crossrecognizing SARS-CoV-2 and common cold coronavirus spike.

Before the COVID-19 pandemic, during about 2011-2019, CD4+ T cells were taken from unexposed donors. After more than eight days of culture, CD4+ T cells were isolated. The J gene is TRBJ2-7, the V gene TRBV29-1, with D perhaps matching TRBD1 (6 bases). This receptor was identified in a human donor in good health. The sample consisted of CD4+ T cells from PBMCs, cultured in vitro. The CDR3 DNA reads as TGCAGCGTTAACCGGGACACAACCTACGAGCAGTACTTC. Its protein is CSVNRDTTYEQYF.